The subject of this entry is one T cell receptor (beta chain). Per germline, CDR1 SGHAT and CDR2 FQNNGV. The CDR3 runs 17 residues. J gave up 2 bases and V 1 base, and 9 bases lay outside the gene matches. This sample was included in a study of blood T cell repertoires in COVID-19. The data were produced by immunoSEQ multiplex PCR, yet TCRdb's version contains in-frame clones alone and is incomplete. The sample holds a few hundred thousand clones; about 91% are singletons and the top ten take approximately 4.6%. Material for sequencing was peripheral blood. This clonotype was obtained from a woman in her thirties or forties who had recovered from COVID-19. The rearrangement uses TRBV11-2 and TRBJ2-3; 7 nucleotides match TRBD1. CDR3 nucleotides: TGTGCCAGCAGCTTAGGGGGACAGTCAGAATCCACAGATACGCAGTATTTT. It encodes CASSLGGQSESTDTQYF.